Each of the 18 T cell receptor beta chains below was sequenced from the same sample in a study of blood T cell repertoires in COVID-19. Here immunoSEQ multiplex PCR was the method, and the copy in TCRdb shows in-frame clones only, minus some. The data hold 93,000 or so clones, with roughly 84% observed a single time. The sequencing input was peripheral blood. These TCRs come from a human donor in a cohort sampled during active COVID-19.

Of note for this clone: This likely comes from a read error, as the CDR3 has no conserved phenylalanine or tryptophan at its end. The DNA is left out, because the CDR3 cannot be placed on it with certainty; the CDR3 is given as TCRdb lists it. This sequence joins TRBV18 and TRBJ2-7; whether TRBD1, the table's D call, matches the DNA was not checked. The CDR3 is 12 amino acids in total, end residues counted. CDR1 and CDR2 from the germline V gene are KGHSH and LQKENI. CDR3 residues: CASSPGGQGSMY.

As regards this clone: This CDR3 is also generated by other DNA sequences in the sample. The chain links TRBV12-5 to TRBJ2-1; D uncertain. Deletions cut 3 bases from V and 10 bases from J, with 4 bases between. CDR3 length: 10 amino acids. Per germline, CDR1 LGHNT and CDR2 FRNRAP. CDR3 DNA: TGTGCTAGTGGTTTTCGGGAGCAGTTCTTC. Protein sequence: CASGFREQFF.

The V gene is TRBV2, the J gene TRBJ1-4; TRBD1 is a possible D gene (5 bases). This CDR3 comprises 14 residues. Trimming shortened V by 7 bases and J by 6 bases, and 15 bases separated the two germline ends. The germline V gene has CDR1 SNHLY and CDR2 FYNNEI. The CDR3 reads CASTLDSLDEKLFF. The CDR3 region has the DNA TGTGCCAGCACACTCGACAGTCTCGATGAAAAACTGTTTTTT.

This chain connects TRBV7-9 to TRBJ2-5; D perhaps matches TRBD2 (7 bases). CDR3 length: 14 residues. Trimming cost V 3 bases and J 4 bases, with 12 bases left between them. CDR1 SEHNR and CDR2 FQNEAQ come from the germline V gene (reference sequence). The CDR3 DNA sequence: TGTGCCAGCAGCTTGCATGGGGGGGCAGAGACCCAGTACTTC. It codes for CASSLHGGAETQYF.

The chain has TRBV18 and TRBJ1-2, with 8 bases fitting TRBD1. Trimming took 6 bases from V and 7 from J; bases not matched to a gene: 10. The germline CDR1 and CDR2 sequences are KGHSH and LQKENI. The CDR3 sequence is 14 residues long. The CDR3 sequence is CASSGTGMRTGYTF. The CDR3 DNA follows: TGTGCCAGCTCCGGGACAGGAATGCGGACTGGCTACACCTTC.

The genes are TRBV25-1 and TRBJ2-3; D perhaps matches TRBD1 (6 bases). This CDR3 contains 16 residues. The germline V gene encodes CDR1 MGHDK and CDR2 SYGVNS. The ends were cut back, 3 bases at V and 2 bases at J, with 15 bases in the middle. Here the CDR3 reads CASSDLGQGYTDTQYF. In DNA form, the CDR3 reads TGTGCCAGCAGTGACCTCGGGCAGGGGTACACAGATACGCAGTATTTT. The variable domain in full, completed from reference TRBV25-1 and TRBJ2-3, reads EADIYQTPRYLVIGTGKKITLECSQTMGHDKMYWYQQDPGMELHLIHYSYGVNSTEKGDLSSESTVSRIRTEHFPLTLESARPSHTSQYLCASSDLGQGYTDTQYFGPGTRLTVL.

The chain recombines TRBV7-8 with TRBJ1-2; tentatively, D is TRBD1 (5 bases). CDR3 length equals 12 residues. Looked up from germline, CDR1 is SGHVS and CDR2 is FQNEAQ. Trimming took off 11 bases at V and 0 bases at J, with 10 bases between the two ends. This CDR3 reads CAGGGSNYGYTF. The CDR3 DNA reads TGTGCCGGGGGAGGCTCTAACTATGGCTACACCTTC.

This chain links TRBV10-1 with TRBJ1-1; 7 bases fit TRBD1. The V segment lost 8 bases and the J segment 4 bases; nucleotides outside the gene matches: 1. Germline lookup yields CDR1 WNHNN and CDR2 SYGVQD (reference sequence). This CDR3 is built from 11 residues. The CDR3 loop is CASGTATEAFF. DNA for the CDR3: TGCGCCAGCGGGACAGCCACTGAAGCTTTCTTT.

The chain uses TRBV11-3 and TRBJ1-6, with D tentatively TRBD1 (5 bases). The CDR3 is 17 amino acids. CDR1 is SGHNT, CDR2 YENEEA, per germline. Trimming left V 2 bases short and J 0 bases short, with 11 bases between. CDR3 bases: TGTGCCAGCAGCTTAATCGGCAGGGCCTCCTATAATTCACCCCTCCACTTT. Residues: CASSLIGRASYNSPLHF.

CDR3 nucleotide sequence: TGTGCCAGCAGTCCACAGGGGGGCCGTGGAAACACCATATATTTT. Translated, it gives CASSPQGGRGNTIYF. The chain recombines TRBV6-6 with TRBJ1-3, with TRBD1 matching over 8 bases. With V trimmed by 5 bases and J by 3 bases, 6 bases remained unmatched. This CDR3 contains 15 residues. Germline V gene lookup returns CDR1 MNHNY and CDR2 SVGAGI (reference sequence).

The rearrangement links TRBV7-8 to TRBJ1-1; D gene unclear. Trimming removed 2 bases at V and 4 bases at J, with 14 bases between. The CDR3 spans 15 residues. Looked up from germline, CDR1 is SGHVS and CDR2 is FQNEAQ. CDR3 sequence: CASSLQEGLGTEAFF. CDR3 DNA: TGTGCCAGCAGCTTACAAGAGGGCTTGGGCACTGAAGCTTTCTTT.

The J gene is TRBJ2-5, the V gene TRBV29-1; TRBD2 matches at 8 bases. The germline V gene has CDR1 SQVTM and CDR2 ANQGSEA. The CDR3 totals 13 residues. V trimming: 3 bases; J trimming: 5 bases; junction bases outside the gene matches: 5. The CDR3 reads CSVDGGARETQYF. CDR3 sequence (DNA): TGCAGCGTTGACGGGGGGGCCCGGGAGACCCAGTACTTC.

The chain uses TRBV5-1 and TRBJ2-2, with 13 bases aligning to TRBD2. Losses at the gene ends were 2 bases for V and 6 bases for J; bases not matched to a gene: 7. The CDR3 runs to 17 residues. The V gene's germline CDR1 is SGHRS and CDR2 YFSETQ. The chain's CDR3 is CASSLWGLAGTAGELFF. The CDR3 DNA reads TGCGCCAGCAGCTTATGGGGACTAGCGGGGACGGCCGGGGAGCTGTTTTTT. Using reference TRBV5-1 and TRBJ2-2 for the parts outside the CDR3, the full variable domain is KAGVTQTPRYLIKTRGQQVTLSCSPISGHRSVSWYQQTPGQGLQFLFEYFSETQRNKGNFPGRFSGRQFSNSRSEMNVSTLELGDSALYLCASSLWGLAGTAGELFFGEGSRLTVL.

J is TRBJ1-2 and V is TRBV24-1; 8 bases are a match to TRBD1. CDR3 length: 14 residues. CDR1 is KGHDR, CDR2 SFDVKD, per germline. V shed 9 bases and J 2 bases; nucleotides not matched to a gene: 7. The CDR3 coding sequence is TGTGCCACCGGCCGACAGGGGACCAACTATGGCTACACCTTC. Protein product: CATGRQGTNYGYTF.

V gene TRBV13 combines with J gene TRBJ1-1, with D hard to call. The CDR3 runs 16 residues. Germline CDR1 PRHDT, CDR2 FYEKMQ (reference sequence). V lost 0 bases and J lost 0, with 11 bases in between. In nucleotides, the CDR3 is TGTGCCAGCAGCTTAGGCCGCGGGATTATGAACACTGAAGCTTTCTTT. It encodes CASSLGRGIMNTEAFF.

The chain is built from TRBV5-1 and TRBJ1-2; 7 positions agree with TRBD1. The V gene's germline CDR1 is SGHRS and CDR2 YFSETQ. Losses at the gene ends were 2 bases for V and 8 bases for J; bases not matched to a gene: 15. The CDR3 runs to 16 residues. CDR3 in amino acids: CASSFTAGGKAIGYTF. DNA of the CDR3: TGCGCCAGCAGCTTCACCGCAGGGGGAAAGGCTATAGGCTACACCTTC. The complete variable domain, with remaining parts taken from reference TRBV5-1 and TRBJ1-2, reads KAGVTQTPRYLIKTRGQQVTLSCSPISGHRSVSWYQQTPGQGLQFLFEYFSETQRNKGNFPGRFSGRQFSNSRSEMNVSTLELGDSALYLCASSFTAGGKAIGYTFGSGTRLTVV.

The sample holds a few counts of this clone. The V gene is TRBV4-2, the J gene TRBJ1-5, with D perhaps TRBD1 (5 bases). The CDR3 is 14 amino acids. Germline V gene data show CDR1 as LGHNA and CDR2 as YNFKEQ. Trimming cost V 0 bases and J 6 bases, with 9 bases left between them. CDR3 protein: CASSQDTGTQPQHF. The DNA of the CDR3 is TGTGCCAGCAGCCAAGATACAGGAACTCAGCCCCAGCATTTT.

The J gene is TRBJ1-4, the V gene TRBV5-4; TRBD1 agrees at 7 bases. Trimming cost V 2 bases and J 4 bases; bases outside gene matches: 5. The germline V gene has CDR1 SGHNT and CDR2 YYREEE (reference sequence). The CDR3 runs to 15 residues. The CDR3 DNA follows: TGTGCCAGCAGCTTCGGGACAGACGATAATGAAAAACTGTTTTTT. As protein: CASSFGTDDNEKLFF.